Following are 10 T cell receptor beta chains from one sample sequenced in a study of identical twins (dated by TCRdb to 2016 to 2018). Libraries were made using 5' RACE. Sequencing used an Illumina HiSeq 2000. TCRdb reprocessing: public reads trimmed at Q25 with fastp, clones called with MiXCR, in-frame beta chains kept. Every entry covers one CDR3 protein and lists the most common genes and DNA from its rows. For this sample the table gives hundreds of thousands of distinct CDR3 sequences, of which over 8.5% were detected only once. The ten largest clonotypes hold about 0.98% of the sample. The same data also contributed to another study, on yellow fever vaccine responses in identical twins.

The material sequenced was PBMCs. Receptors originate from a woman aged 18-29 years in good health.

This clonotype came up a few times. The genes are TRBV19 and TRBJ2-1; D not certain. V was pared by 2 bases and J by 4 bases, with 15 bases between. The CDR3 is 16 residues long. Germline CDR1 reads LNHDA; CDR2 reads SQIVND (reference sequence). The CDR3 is CASSINAQAKYNEQFF. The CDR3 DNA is TGTGCCAGTAGTATAAACGCGCAAGCAAAGTACAATGAGCAGTTCTTC.

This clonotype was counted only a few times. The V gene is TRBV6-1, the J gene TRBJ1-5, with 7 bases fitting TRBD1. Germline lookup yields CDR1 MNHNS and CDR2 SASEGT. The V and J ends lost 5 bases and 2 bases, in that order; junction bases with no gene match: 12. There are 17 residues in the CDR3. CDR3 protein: CASSPRSQGGGNQPQHF. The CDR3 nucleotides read TGTGCCAGCAGTCCACGCTCCCAAGGGGGCGGCAATCAGCCCCAGCATTTT.

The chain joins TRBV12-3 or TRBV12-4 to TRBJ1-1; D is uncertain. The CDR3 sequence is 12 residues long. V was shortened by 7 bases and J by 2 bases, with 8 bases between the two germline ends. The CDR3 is CASTASNTEAFF. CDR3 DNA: TGTGCCAGCACCGCCTCTAACACTGAAGCTTTCTTT.

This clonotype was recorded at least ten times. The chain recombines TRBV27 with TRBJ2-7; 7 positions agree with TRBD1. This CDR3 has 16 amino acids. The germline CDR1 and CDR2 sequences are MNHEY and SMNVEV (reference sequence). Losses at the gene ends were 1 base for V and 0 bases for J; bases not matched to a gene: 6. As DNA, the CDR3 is TGTGCCAGCAGTTTATTTGGACAGGCGAGCTCCTACGAGCAGTACTTC. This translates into CASSLFGQASSYEQYF.

For the CDR3, the DNA is TGCAGTGCTAGAGACGATCCAACGGGGCGGGGGGAGACCCAGTACTTC. Translating gives CSARDDPTGRGETQYF. The V and J genes are TRBV20-1 and TRBJ2-5; TRBD2 agrees at 7 bases. The CDR3 extends over 16 amino acids. Losses at the gene ends were 0 bases for V and 5 bases for J; bases not matched to a gene: 12. Germline V gives CDR1 DFQATT, CDR2 SNEGSKA (reference sequence).

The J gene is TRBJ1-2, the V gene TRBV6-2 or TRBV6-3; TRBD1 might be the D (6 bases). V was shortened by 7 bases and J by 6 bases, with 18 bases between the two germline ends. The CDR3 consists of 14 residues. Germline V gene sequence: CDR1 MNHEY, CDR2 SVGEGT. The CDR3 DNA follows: TGTGCCAGCACCTTGATGTTGGGGGGCGATGGCTACACCTTC. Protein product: CASTLMLGGDGYTF.

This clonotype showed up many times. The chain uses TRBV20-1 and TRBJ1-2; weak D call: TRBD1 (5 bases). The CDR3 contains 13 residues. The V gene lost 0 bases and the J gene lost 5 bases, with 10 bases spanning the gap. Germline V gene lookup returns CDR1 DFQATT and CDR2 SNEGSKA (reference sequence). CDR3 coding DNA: TGCAGTGCTAGAGAAACCAGGGATTATGGCTACACCTTC. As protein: CSARETRDYGYTF.

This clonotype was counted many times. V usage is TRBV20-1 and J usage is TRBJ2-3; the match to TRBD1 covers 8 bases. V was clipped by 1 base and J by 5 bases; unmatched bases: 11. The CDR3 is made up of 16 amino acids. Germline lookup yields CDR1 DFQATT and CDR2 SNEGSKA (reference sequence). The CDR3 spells CSARGGTGPFGDTQYF. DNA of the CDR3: TGCAGTGCTAGAGGGGGGACAGGACCTTTCGGAGATACGCAGTATTTT.

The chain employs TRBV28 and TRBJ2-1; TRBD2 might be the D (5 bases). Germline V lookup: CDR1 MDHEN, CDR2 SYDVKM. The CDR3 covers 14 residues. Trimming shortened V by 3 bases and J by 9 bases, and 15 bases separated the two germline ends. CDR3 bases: TGTGCCAGCAGTTTTCATAACCTAGCATCTGAGCAGTTCTTC. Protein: CASSFHNLASEQFF.

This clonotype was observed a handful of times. CDR3 in amino acids: CASSMLAGATDTQYF. DNA of the CDR3: TGTGCCAGTAGTATGTTAGCGGGGGCCACAGATACGCAGTATTTT. This chain links TRBV19 with TRBJ2-3; 9 positions match TRBD2. This CDR3 has 15 residues. V dropped 3 bases and J dropped 2; count of bases not matched to a gene: 3. Germline V gives CDR1 LNHDA, CDR2 SQIVND (reference sequence).